This T cell receptor (beta chain) was identified in a study of shared clonotypes between healthy human individuals. The length of the CDR3 is 13 residues. CDR1 and CDR2 (germline): SGHRS, YFSETQ. V dropped 4 bases and J dropped 15 bases, with 20 bases sitting between them. Sequenced by immunoSEQ multiplex PCR; TCRdb stores in-frame clones only, minus some. The sample carries about 1.1 million clones, approximately 78% recorded once. This sequence originates from a man aged 18 to 29 in good health. Some clones in this sample may be carry-over from other donors' samples. The chain joins TRBV5-1 to TRBJ2-1; possible D gene TRBD1, 6 bases. Sequencing was carried out using memory CD4+ T cells from PBMCs. Sample subset: CD45RA-negative fraction. The CDR3 nucleotides read TGCGCCAGCAGCACCGGCCGGGACCAAGGGGGGTTCTTC. The encoded protein is CASSTGRDQGGFF.